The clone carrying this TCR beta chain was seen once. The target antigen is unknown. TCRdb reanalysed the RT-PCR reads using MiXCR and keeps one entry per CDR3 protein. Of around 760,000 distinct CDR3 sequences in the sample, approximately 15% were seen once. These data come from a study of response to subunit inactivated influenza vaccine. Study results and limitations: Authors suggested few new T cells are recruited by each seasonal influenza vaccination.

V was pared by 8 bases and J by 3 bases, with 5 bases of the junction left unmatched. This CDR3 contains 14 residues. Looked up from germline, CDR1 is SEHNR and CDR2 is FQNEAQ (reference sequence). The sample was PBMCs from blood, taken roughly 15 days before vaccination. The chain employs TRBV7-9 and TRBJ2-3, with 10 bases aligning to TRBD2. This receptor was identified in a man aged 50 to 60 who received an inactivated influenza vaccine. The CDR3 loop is CASGIAGGTDTQYF. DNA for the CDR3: TGTGCCAGCGGAATAGCGGGAGGAACAGATACGCAGTATTTT. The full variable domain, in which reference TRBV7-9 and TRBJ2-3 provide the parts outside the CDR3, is DTGVSQNPRHKITKRGQNVTFRCDPISEHNRLYWYRQTLGQGPEFLTYFQNEAQLEKSRLLSDRFSAERPKGSFSTLEIQRTEQGDSAMYLCASGIAGGTDTQYFGPGTRLTVL.